Presented here are 16 T cell receptor beta chains from one specimen sequenced in a study of neurological immune-mediated disorders. TCRdb reanalysed the 5' RACE reads using MiXCR and keeps one entry per CDR3 protein. Of about 90,000 distinct CDR3 sequences detected, around 13% appear once; the ten largest clones hold just under 5%. Sample time point: longitudinal time-point 2. Sample: PBMCs. The receptors come from a female donor with HTLV-1-associated myelopathy (HAM/TSP).

In its sample, this clonotype was seen many times. The chain is built from TRBV20-1 and TRBJ2-5; no definite D call. V was cut by 0 bases and J by 1 base, with 12 bases left in between. Germline V CDR1 and CDR2: DFQATT, SNEGSKA (reference sequence). CDR3 length: 15 residues. Written as DNA, the CDR3 is TGCAGTGCTAGAGATTTAAGGCAGGCCCAAGAGACCCAGTACTTC. Residues: CSARDLRQAQETQYF.

The table lists this clonotype with many counts. The genes are TRBV4-1 and TRBJ2-2, with TRBD1 matching over 9 bases. The CDR3 totals 17 residues. Germline CDR1 reads MGHRA; CDR2 reads YSYEKL. After removal of 4 bases from V and 5 bases from J, the junction contained 11 bases not matched to a gene. The CDR3 loop is CASSPLSDRGITGELFF. CDR3 DNA sequence: TGCGCCAGCAGCCCTCTTTCGGACAGGGGAATAACCGGGGAGCTGTTTTTT.

This clonotype was found many times. The rearrangement joins TRBV5-1 to TRBJ2-3; TRBD2 aligns across 7 bases. Trimming removed 6 bases from V and 2 bases from J; junction bases left unmatched: 3. The CDR3 covers 13 residues. CDR1 is SGHRS, CDR2 YFSETQ, per germline. The CDR3 DNA is TGCGCCAGCACTCGGGGGGACACAGATACGCAGTATTTT. Amino acids: CASTRGDTDTQYF. The whole variable domain, filled in from reference TRBV5-1 and TRBJ2-3, reads KAGVTQTPRYLIKTRGQQVTLSCSPISGHRSVSWYQQTPGQGLQFLFEYFSETQRNKGNFPGRFSGRQFSNSRSEMNVSTLELGDSALYLCASTRGDTDTQYFGPGTRLTVL.

This clonotype has ten or more counts. This chain connects TRBV5-1 to TRBJ2-1; the D is unclear. The V end lost 4 bases, the J end lost 1 base, and 15 bases lay between the germline ends. The germline V gene encodes CDR1 SGHRS and CDR2 YFSETQ. This CDR3 has 16 amino acids. The CDR3 bases are TGCGCCAGCAGCCCCACACTTCGGAATTCCTACAATGAGCAGTTCTTC. Its translation: CASSPTLRNSYNEQFF.

This clonotype appeared many times. The chain carries TRBV10-3 and TRBJ1-3, with 9 bases matching TRBD1. V was pared by 6 bases and J by 3 bases, with 0 bases of the junction left unmatched. CDR3 length: 13 amino acids. From germline, CDR1 is ENHRY and CDR2 SYGVKD. CDR3 region: CAIRDRGGNTIYF. The CDR3 bases are TGTGCCATCAGGGACAGGGGTGGAAACACCATATATTTT.

Many counts were recorded for this clonotype. The CDR3 region has the DNA TGCAGCGTTGATCCGGCGGGGATAGGGGAGACCCAGTACTTC. Amino acids: CSVDPAGIGETQYF. V and J are TRBV29-1 and TRBJ2-5, with TRBD2 as a possible D gene (6 bases). Trimming took off 3 bases at V and 5 bases at J, with 16 bases between the two ends. The CDR3 has 14 residues. Germline loops: CDR1 SQVTM, CDR2 ANQGSEA.

In its sample, this clonotype was seen many times. The rearrangement joins TRBV20-1 to TRBJ1-1; possibly TRBD1 for D (6 bases). This CDR3 has 11 amino acids. CDR1 and CDR2 (germline): DFQATT, SNEGSKA (reference sequence). CDR3 protein: CGGRRNTEAFF. CDR3 coding DNA: TGCGGGGGGCGACGGAACACTGAAGCTTTCTTT.

This clonotype was recorded many times. A read error may explain this, as a much larger clone is one base away. CDR3 residues: CVSSLSQFNEQYF. The CDR3, as DNA: TGTGTCAGCAGCTTGAGTCAATTCAACGAGCAGTACTTC. The V and J genes are TRBV5-6 and TRBJ2-7; no definite D call. The CDR3 has 13 amino acids. Germline values: CDR1 SGHDT, CDR2 YYEEEE.

This clonotype turned up a few times. Mismatch with germline at one junction end may stem from a read error. The chain couples TRBV28 to TRBJ2-1, with 8 nucleotides matching TRBD1. CDR3 length: 16 amino acids. CDR1 MDHEN and CDR2 SYDVKM come from the germline V gene. The DNA for the CDR3 is TGCGTCAGCACTGATAGGGGACAGGTGTCCTACAATGAGCAGTTCTTC. Amino acids: CVSTDRGQVSYNEQFF.

This clonotype showed up many times. The V and J genes are TRBV27 and TRBJ2-7; 9 bases align to TRBD1. There are 13 residues in the CDR3. The junction had 7 bases not matched to a gene; V was cut back by 4 bases and J by 9 bases. Germline values: CDR1 MNHEY, CDR2 SMNVEV (reference sequence). CDR3 coding DNA: TGTGCCAGCAGTTGGGGACAGGGAACAGTGCAGTACTTC. Its translation: CASSWGQGTVQYF.

This clonotype has only a few counts. J is TRBJ2-1 and V is TRBV7-2, with D maybe TRBD2 (6 bases). V gave up 5 bases and J gave up 3 bases, with 14 bases separating them. The CDR3 contains 15 residues. From germline, CDR1 is SGHTA and CDR2 FQGNSA. In DNA, the CDR3 is TGTGCCAGCAGCCCGTCGGGGGTTCACTACAATGAGCAGTTCTTC. Its protein is CASSPSGVHYNEQFF.

Only a few counts were recorded for this clonotype. The chain is built from TRBV20-1 and TRBJ1-2, with D hard to call. With 6 bases removed from V and 8 bases from J, the gap between germline ends came to 16 bases. The CDR3 has 12 amino acids. Germline V CDR1 and CDR2: DFQATT, SNEGSKA (reference sequence). Here the CDR3 DNA reads TGCAGTGCGGGTCGGACGACTTGGGGCTACACCTTC. As protein: CSAGRTTWGYTF.

The chain is built from TRBV20-1 and TRBJ2-7; a possible D gene is TRBD1 (6 bases). V was clipped by 1 base and J by 0 bases, with 7 bases between them. CDR1 and CDR2 (germline): DFQATT, SNEGSKA (reference sequence). The CDR3 is 13 amino acids. CDR3 nucleotides: TGCAGTGCTAGAGGGGACAACTCCTACGAGCAGTACTTC. Translated: CSARGDNSYEQYF.

This clonotype came up many times. V is TRBV5-1 and J is TRBJ2-7; possible D gene TRBD1, 5 bases. V was trimmed by 0 bases and J by 4 bases, leaving 11 bases between them. The CDR3 is 14 amino acids. Germline CDR1 is SGHRS and CDR2 is YFSETQ. CDR3 coding DNA: TGCGCCAGCAGCTTGGAACCAGGGAATTACGAGCAGTACTTC. The encoded protein is CASSLEPGNYEQYF. Looking up the rest from reference TRBV5-1 and TRBJ2-7 gives the full variable domain: KAGVTQTPRYLIKTRGQQVTLSCSPISGHRSVSWYQQTPGQGLQFLFEYFSETQRNKGNFPGRFSGRQFSNSRSEMNVSTLELGDSALYLCASSLEPGNYEQYFGPGTRLTVT.

This clonotype was picked up a small number of times. A much larger clone differs from this one at a single base, so this may be a read error. The rearrangement links TRBV7-9 to TRBJ1-3; D is perhaps TRBD1 (5 bases). Germline CDR1 SEHNR, CDR2 FQNEAQ (reference sequence). The V end lost 3 bases, the J end lost 5 bases, and 17 bases lay between the germline ends. This CDR3 has 16 amino acids. As DNA, the CDR3 is TGTGCCAGCAGCTTTGGTCCTTCTGGGGCTAGAAACACCATATATTTT. Translating it yields CASSFGPSGARNTIYF.

The genes are TRBV5-1 and TRBJ2-1, with 9 bases matching TRBD1. Per germline, CDR1 SGHRS and CDR2 YFSETQ. V was clipped by 7 bases and J by 4 bases; unmatched bases: 9. The CDR3 contains 15 residues. CDR3 amino acids: CASGLTGGAYNEQFF. CDR3 bases: TGCGCCAGCGGACTTACAGGGGGCGCGTACAATGAGCAGTTCTTC.